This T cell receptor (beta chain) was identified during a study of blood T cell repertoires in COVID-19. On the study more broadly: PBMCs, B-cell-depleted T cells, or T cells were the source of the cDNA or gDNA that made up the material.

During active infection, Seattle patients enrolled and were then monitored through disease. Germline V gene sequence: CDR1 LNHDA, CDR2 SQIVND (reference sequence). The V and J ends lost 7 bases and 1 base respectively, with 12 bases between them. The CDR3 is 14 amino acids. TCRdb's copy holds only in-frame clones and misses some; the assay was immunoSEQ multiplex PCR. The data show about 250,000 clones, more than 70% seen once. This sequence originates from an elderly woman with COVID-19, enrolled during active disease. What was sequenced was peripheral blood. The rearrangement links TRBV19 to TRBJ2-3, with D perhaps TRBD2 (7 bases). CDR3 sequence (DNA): TGTGCCAGTACGCGCGGGGGCGGCACAGATACGCAGTATTTT. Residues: CASTRGGGTDTQYF. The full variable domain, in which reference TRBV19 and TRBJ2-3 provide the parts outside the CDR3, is DGGITQSPKYLFRKEGQNVTLSCEQNLNHDAMYWYRQDPGQGLRLIYYSQIVNDFQKGDIAEGYSVSREKKESFPLTVTSAQKNPTAFYLCASTRGGGTDTQYFGPGTRLTVL.